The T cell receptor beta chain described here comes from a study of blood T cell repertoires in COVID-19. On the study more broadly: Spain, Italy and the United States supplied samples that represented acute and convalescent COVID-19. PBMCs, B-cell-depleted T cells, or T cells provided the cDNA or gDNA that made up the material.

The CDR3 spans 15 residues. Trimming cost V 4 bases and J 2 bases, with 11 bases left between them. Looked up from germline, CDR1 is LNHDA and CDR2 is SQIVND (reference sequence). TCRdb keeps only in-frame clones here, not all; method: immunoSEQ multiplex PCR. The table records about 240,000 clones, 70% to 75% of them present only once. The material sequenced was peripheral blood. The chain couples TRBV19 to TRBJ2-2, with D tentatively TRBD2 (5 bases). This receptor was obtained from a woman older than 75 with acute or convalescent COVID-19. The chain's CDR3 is CASSKNPGNTGELFF. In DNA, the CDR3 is TGTGCCAGTAGTAAAAATCCGGGAAACACCGGGGAGCTGTTTTTT. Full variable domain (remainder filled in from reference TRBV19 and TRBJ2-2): DGGITQSPKYLFRKEGQNVTLSCEQNLNHDAMYWYRQDPGQGLRLIYYSQIVNDFQKGDIAEGYSVSREKKESFPLTVTSAQKNPTAFYLCASSKNPGNTGELFFGEGSRLTVL.